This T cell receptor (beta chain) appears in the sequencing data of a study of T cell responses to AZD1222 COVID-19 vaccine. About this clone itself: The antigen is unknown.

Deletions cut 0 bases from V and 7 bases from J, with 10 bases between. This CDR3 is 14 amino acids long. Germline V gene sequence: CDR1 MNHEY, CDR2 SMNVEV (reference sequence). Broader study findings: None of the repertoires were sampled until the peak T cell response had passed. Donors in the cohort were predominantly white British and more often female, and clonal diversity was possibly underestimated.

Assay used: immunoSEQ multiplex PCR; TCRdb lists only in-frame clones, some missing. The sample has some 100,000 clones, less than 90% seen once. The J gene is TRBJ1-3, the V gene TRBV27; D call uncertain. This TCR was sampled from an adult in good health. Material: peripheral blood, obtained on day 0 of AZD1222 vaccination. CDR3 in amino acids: CASSLSPMGNTIYF. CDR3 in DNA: TGTGCCAGCAGTTTATCGCCGATGGGGAACACCATATATTTT.